This TCR beta chain appears in the sequencing data of a study of cytomegalovirus exposure and HLA in healthy donors. Donors were ostensibly healthy at sampling, although undocumented immune exposures were probable. Of note for this clone: The antigen remains unidentified.

Findings of the study overall: Clonal expansion, a later analysis showed, was greater in HLA-associated TCR beta chains than in equally common others. According to an earlier analysis, most TCR beta V segments yielded productive rearrangements about 90% or about 30% of the time. Among TCR beta chains, those listed as cytomegalovirus-associated numbered 164.

Primers for the PCR totalled 60 Vbeta and 13 Jbeta. Method: immunoSEQ multiplex PCR; TCRdb's copy keeps in-frame clones and lacks some. Of about 130,000 clones in the sample, roughly four fifths were seen once. This CDR3 is built from 15 residues. V was clipped by 0 bases and J by 2 bases; unmatched bases: 4. Germline lookup yields CDR1 MNHEY and CDR2 SVGAGI. V gene TRBV6-5 combines with J gene TRBJ2-7, with TRBD1 matching 7 bases. This sequence originates from a boy younger than 18 in good health and CMV-seronegative. The sequencing input was PBMCs. DNA for the CDR3: TGTGCCAGCAGTTACTCCCGGGGACAGCCCTACGAGCAGTACTTC. It yields the protein CASSYSRGQPYEQYF.